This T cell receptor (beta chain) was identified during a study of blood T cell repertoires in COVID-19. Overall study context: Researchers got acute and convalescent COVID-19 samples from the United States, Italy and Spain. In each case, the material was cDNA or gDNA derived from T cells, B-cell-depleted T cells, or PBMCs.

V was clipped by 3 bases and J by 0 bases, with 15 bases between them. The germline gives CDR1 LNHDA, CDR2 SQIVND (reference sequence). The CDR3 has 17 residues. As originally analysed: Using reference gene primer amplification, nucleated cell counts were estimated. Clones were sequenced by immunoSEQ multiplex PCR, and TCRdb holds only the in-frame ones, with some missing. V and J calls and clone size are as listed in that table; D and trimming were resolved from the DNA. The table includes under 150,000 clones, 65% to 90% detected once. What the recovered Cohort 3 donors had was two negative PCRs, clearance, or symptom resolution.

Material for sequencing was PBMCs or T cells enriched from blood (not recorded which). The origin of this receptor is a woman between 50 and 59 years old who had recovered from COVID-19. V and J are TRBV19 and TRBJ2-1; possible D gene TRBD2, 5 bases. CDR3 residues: CASSIGLLLSSYNEQFF. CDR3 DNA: TGTGCCAGTAGTATCGGACTCCTTCTGAGCTCCTACAATGAGCAGTTCTTC. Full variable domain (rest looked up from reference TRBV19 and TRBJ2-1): DGGITQSPKYLFRKEGQNVTLSCEQNLNHDAMYWYRQDPGQGLRLIYYSQIVNDFQKGDIAEGYSVSREKKESFPLTVTSAQKNPTAFYLCASSIGLLLSSYNEQFFGPGTRLTVL.